The rows below give T cell receptor beta chains drawn from one sample of a study of radiotherapy plus CTLA-4 blockade in lung cancer. Clones were sequenced by immunoSEQ multiplex PCR, and TCRdb holds only the in-frame ones, with some missing. Of around 44,000 clones listed, approximately 86% are singletons. Specimen: peripheral blood, collected from a patient treated with radiotherapy plus ipilimumab. Every receptor here comes from a human donor with non-small cell lung cancer that progressed on radiotherapy plus ipilimumab. Some clones in this sample may be carry-over from other donors' samples. CDR3s include the opening cysteine and the closing phenylalanine or tryptophan. Each record gives: J gene, clone size, V gene, D gene, CDR3 DNA, CDR3 protein. D genes are given only for firm matches. Size tells how often a clone was seen (once, few, many) or the class of an expanded clone, and some rows leave it out.

j_gene: TRBJ1-2; abundance: once; v_gene: TRBV29-1; d_gene: -; CDR3nt: TGCAGCGTTGTGCGGGCAGGACACTATGGCTACACCTTC; CDR3aa: CSVVRAGHYGYTF
j_gene: TRBJ2-5; abundance: -; v_gene: TRBV9; d_gene: -; CDR3nt: TGTGCCAGCAGCGAAGGACTCCTACTCCTAGAGACCCAGTACTTC; CDR3aa: CASSEGLLLLETQYF
j_gene: TRBJ1-5; abundance: -; v_gene: TRBV19; d_gene: TRBD1; CDR3nt: TGTGCCAGTAGTCGGGACAGAAATCAGCCCCAGCATTTT; CDR3aa: CASSRDRNQPQHF
j_gene: TRBJ1-4; abundance: -; v_gene: TRBV4-3; d_gene: -; CDR3nt: TGCGCCAGCAGCCAAGATTTGGTGGGCAGGGTTGGGGAAAAACTGTTTTTT; CDR3aa: CASSQDLVGRVGEKLFF
j_gene: TRBJ1-1; abundance: -; v_gene: TRBV5-1; d_gene: TRBD1; CDR3nt: TGCGCCAGCAGCCCTGGACAGGGGACCACTGAAGCTTTCTTT; CDR3aa: CASSPGQGTTEAFF
j_gene: TRBJ2-7; abundance: -; v_gene: TRBV7-4; d_gene: -; CDR3nt: TGTGCCAGCAGCTTAGACACCTACGAGCAGTACTTC; CDR3aa: CASSLDTYEQYF
j_gene: TRBJ2-5; abundance: -; v_gene: TRBV29-1; d_gene: -; CDR3nt: TGCAGCGTTGGGGCTAGCGTGGGCCAGTACTTC; CDR3aa: CSVGASVGQYF
j_gene: TRBJ2-7; abundance: -; v_gene: TRBV18; d_gene: TRBD1; CDR3nt: TGTGCCAGCTCACAAACGGGACAGAACTACGAGCAGTACTTC; CDR3aa: CASSQTGQNYEQYF
j_gene: TRBJ2-1; abundance: -; v_gene: TRBV19; d_gene: -; CDR3nt: TGTGCCAGTAGTAACAGAAACCGACACAATGAGCAGTTCTTC; CDR3aa: CASSNRNRHNEQFF
j_gene: TRBJ1-3; abundance: medium-sized; v_gene: TRBV5-1; d_gene: -; CDR3nt: TGCGCCAGCAGCGGCGGATCTGACGGAAACACCATATATTTT; CDR3aa: CASSGGSDGNTIYF
j_gene: TRBJ2-1; abundance: -; v_gene: TRBV5-5; d_gene: TRBD2; CDR3nt: TGTGCCAGCAGCTTGGACAGCGGGATAGCCTATGAGCAGTTCTTC; CDR3aa: CASSLDSGIAYEQFF
j_gene: TRBJ1-6; abundance: -; v_gene: TRBV7-2; d_gene: TRBD1; CDR3nt: TGTGCCAGCAGCTTAGCCGGGACAGGCAATAATTCACCCCTCCACTTT; CDR3aa: CASSLAGTGNNSPLHF
j_gene: TRBJ1-2; abundance: -; v_gene: TRBV19; d_gene: TRBD1; CDR3nt: TGTGCCACAAATTCTAGGGACAGCCGATTTAACTATGGCTACACCTTC; CDR3aa: CATNSRDSRFNYGYTF
j_gene: TRBJ1-1; abundance: -; v_gene: TRBV6-1; d_gene: TRBD1; CDR3nt: TGTGCCAGCAGTGGGTTCGGGACAGGGGGCCCTGAAGCTTTCTTT; CDR3aa: CASSGFGTGGPEAFF
j_gene: TRBJ2-7; abundance: -; v_gene: TRBV5-1; d_gene: -; CDR3nt: TGCGCCAGCAGCTTGACAGGGACCTACGAGCAGTACTTC; CDR3aa: CASSLTGTYEQYF
j_gene: TRBJ2-7; abundance: -; v_gene: TRBV6-6; d_gene: TRBD1; CDR3nt: TGTGCCAGCAACACTGACAGGGTGACTGGCGAGCAGTACTTC; CDR3aa: CASNTDRVTGEQYF
j_gene: TRBJ1-5; abundance: -; v_gene: TRBV29-1; d_gene: -; CDR3nt: TGCAGCGCCTCAAGCGGGACGCTCAATCAGCCCCAGCATTTT; CDR3aa: CSASSGTLNQPQHF
j_gene: TRBJ2-1; abundance: -; v_gene: TRBV6-5; d_gene: -; CDR3nt: TGTGCCACCCAGGGGCAGAATTACAATGAGCAGTTCTTC; CDR3aa: CATQGQNYNEQFF
j_gene: TRBJ2-3; abundance: -; v_gene: TRBV7-8; d_gene: -; CDR3nt: TGTGCCAGCAGGTGGGGGGTGGGTACAGATACGCAGTATTTT; CDR3aa: CASRWGVGTDTQYF
j_gene: TRBJ1-2; abundance: -; v_gene: TRBV9; d_gene: TRBD1; CDR3nt: TGTGCCAGCAGCCCTGGGGGACAGGGAACTTATGGCTACACCTTC; CDR3aa: CASSPGGQGTYGYTF
j_gene: TRBJ2-7; abundance: -; v_gene: TRBV2; d_gene: -; CDR3nt: TGTGCCAGCAGTGTTGAGCTAAGCTACGTGGAGCAGTACTTC; CDR3aa: CASSVELSYVEQYF
j_gene: TRBJ2-6; abundance: -; v_gene: TRBV5-1; d_gene: -; CDR3nt: TGCGCCAGCAGCTTCGGTGGGGCCAACGTCCTGACTTTC; CDR3aa: CASSFGGANVLTF
j_gene: TRBJ2-1; abundance: -; v_gene: TRBV19; d_gene: TRBD1; CDR3nt: TGTGCCAGTAGTACGGACAGGGGGGGGGAGCAGTTCTTC; CDR3aa: CASSTDRGGEQFF
j_gene: TRBJ2-7; abundance: -; v_gene: TRBV7-2; d_gene: TRBD2; CDR3nt: TGTGCCAGCAGCTTAGGTGGGGTAGCGGGGGGGTACGAGCAGTACTTC; CDR3aa: CASSLGGVAGGYEQYF
j_gene: TRBJ2-2; abundance: -; v_gene: TRBV19; d_gene: -; CDR3nt: TGTGCCAGTAGTATTCTGACTACCCGGAACACCGGGGAGCTGTTTTTT; CDR3aa: CASSILTTRNTGELFF
j_gene: TRBJ2-7; abundance: -; v_gene: TRBV7-9; d_gene: -; CDR3nt: TGTGCCAGCAGGATTACTGAATCCTACGAGCAGTACTTC; CDR3aa: CASRITESYEQYF
j_gene: TRBJ2-7; abundance: once; v_gene: TRBV27; d_gene: TRBD1; CDR3nt: TGTGCCAGCAGTTTTAGGGTGACTCGTACGACAGGGGGTAGGTACGAGCAGTACTTC; CDR3aa: CASSFRVTRTTGGRYEQYF
j_gene: TRBJ1-2; abundance: -; v_gene: TRBV10-2; d_gene: -; CDR3nt: TGCGCCAGCAGTGTCGGTGAGGGAATGCGTGGCTACACCTTC; CDR3aa: CASSVGEGMRGYTF
j_gene: TRBJ2-3; abundance: once; v_gene: TRBV7-9; d_gene: TRBD2; CDR3nt: TGTGCCAGCAGCCCCTTAGCGGGGAGCACAGATACGCAGTATTTT; CDR3aa: CASSPLAGSTDTQYF
j_gene: TRBJ2-2; abundance: -; v_gene: TRBV5-1; d_gene: -; CDR3nt: TGCGCCAGCAGCCCTGCTGGCACGAACACCGGGGAGCTGTTTTTT; CDR3aa: CASSPAGTNTGELFF
j_gene: TRBJ1-4; abundance: -; v_gene: TRBV18; d_gene: TRBD1; CDR3nt: TGTGCCAGCTCCCCCCAGGGGGGTAATGAAAAACTGTTTTTT; CDR3aa: CASSPQGGNEKLFF
j_gene: TRBJ2-3; abundance: few; v_gene: TRBV6-1; d_gene: TRBD2; CDR3nt: TGTGCCAGCAGTGAAGAGCGGGGGGGCACAGATACGCAGTATTTT; CDR3aa: CASSEERGGTDTQYF
j_gene: TRBJ1-2; abundance: -; v_gene: TRBV6-5; d_gene: -; CDR3nt: TGTGCCAGCAGTGTATTTAGGACAATCGAAGGTGGCTACACCTTC; CDR3aa: CASSVFRTIEGGYTF
j_gene: TRBJ2-1; abundance: -; v_gene: TRBV14; d_gene: TRBD2; CDR3nt: TGTGCCAGCAGCCGGCGCGGGAGCTTTTATAATGAGCAGTTCTTC; CDR3aa: CASSRRGSFYNEQFF
j_gene: TRBJ2-1; abundance: -; v_gene: TRBV5-6; d_gene: -; CDR3nt: TGTGCCAGCAGCTTAGGTGGGGGGGCGTACAATGAGCAGTTCTTC; CDR3aa: CASSLGGGAYNEQFF
j_gene: TRBJ1-4; abundance: -; v_gene: TRBV5-1; d_gene: -; CDR3nt: TGCGCCAGCAGCGCCCGGACACGTGAAAAACTGTTTTTT; CDR3aa: CASSARTREKLFF
j_gene: TRBJ1-1; abundance: -; v_gene: TRBV11-2; d_gene: -; CDR3nt: TGTGCCAGCAGCTTAGGAGACAGACTCACTGAAGCTTTCTTT; CDR3aa: CASSLGDRLTEAFF
j_gene: TRBJ1-2; abundance: few; v_gene: TRBV4-3; d_gene: TRBD1; CDR3nt: TGCGCCAGCAGCCAAATGGAGGGGGCAAGCTATGGCTACACCTTC; CDR3aa: CASSQMEGASYGYTF
j_gene: TRBJ2-3; abundance: once; v_gene: TRBV6-6; d_gene: -; CDR3nt: TGTGCCAGCAGTTCTTTCGAGGGGGTTTCAGATACGCAGTATTTT; CDR3aa: CASSSFEGVSDTQYF
j_gene: TRBJ2-3; abundance: -; v_gene: TRBV18; d_gene: -; CDR3nt: TGTGCCAACCTCGAAGGGTGGGGGGCAGATACGCAGTATTTT; CDR3aa: CANLEGWGADTQYF
j_gene: TRBJ2-5; abundance: -; v_gene: TRBV19; d_gene: -; CDR3nt: TGTGCCAGTAGTCCGTCGACAGGAGAGACCCAGTACTTC; CDR3aa: CASSPSTGETQYF
j_gene: TRBJ2-2; abundance: -; v_gene: TRBV7-6; d_gene: -; CDR3nt: TGTGCCAGCAGCCGACAAGAACACTACAGGGCTGGCGGGGAGCTGTTTTTT; CDR3aa: CASSRQEHYRAGGELFF
j_gene: TRBJ2-1; abundance: -; v_gene: TRBV6-1; d_gene: TRBD1; CDR3nt: TGTGCCAGCAGTGCTGGACAGGGGAGGTCTGAGCAGTTCTTC; CDR3aa: CASSAGQGRSEQFF
j_gene: TRBJ1-2; abundance: -; v_gene: TRBV7-2; d_gene: TRBD1; CDR3nt: TGTGCCAGCAGCACGATGACAGGGCCCTATGGCTACACCTTC; CDR3aa: CASSTMTGPYGYTF
j_gene: TRBJ2-2; abundance: -; v_gene: TRBV10-2; d_gene: TRBD1; CDR3nt: TGCGCCAGCAGGCCCAGACAGGGGGCTAACACCGGGGAGCTGTTTTTT; CDR3aa: CASRPRQGANTGELFF
j_gene: TRBJ2-7; abundance: -; v_gene: TRBV6-5; d_gene: TRBD1; CDR3nt: TGTGCCAGCAGTTACCAGGGACAGGGGGCCTCCGAGCAGTACTTC; CDR3aa: CASSYQGQGASEQYF
j_gene: TRBJ1-1; abundance: -; v_gene: TRBV9; d_gene: TRBD1; CDR3nt: TGTGCCAGCAGCGGGACAGGGGAAAACACTGAAGCTTTCTTT; CDR3aa: CASSGTGENTEAFF
j_gene: TRBJ2-7; abundance: -; v_gene: TRBV6-4; d_gene: TRBD2; CDR3nt: TGTGCCAGACTCCCTAGCGGTCTGGGGGACGAGCAGTACTTC; CDR3aa: CARLPSGLGDEQYF
j_gene: TRBJ1-5; abundance: few; v_gene: TRBV30; d_gene: -; CDR3nt: TGTGCCTGGAGTGCGCAGGGGTATCAGCCCCAGCATTTT; CDR3aa: CAWSAQGYQPQHF
j_gene: TRBJ2-5; abundance: -; v_gene: TRBV5-1; d_gene: TRBD2; CDR3nt: TGCGCCAGCAGCAAGATGGGGGGGTATGAAGAGACCCAGTACTTC; CDR3aa: CASSKMGGYEETQYF
j_gene: TRBJ2-3; abundance: once; v_gene: TRBV5-6; d_gene: TRBD1; CDR3nt: TGTGCCAGCAGCGATGGACAGGGTTCTGATACGCAGTATTTT; CDR3aa: CASSDGQGSDTQYF
j_gene: TRBJ2-7; abundance: -; v_gene: TRBV4-1; d_gene: -; CDR3nt: TGCGCCAGCAGCCAAGAAAGACACGGATCCTACGAGCAGTACTTC; CDR3aa: CASSQERHGSYEQYF